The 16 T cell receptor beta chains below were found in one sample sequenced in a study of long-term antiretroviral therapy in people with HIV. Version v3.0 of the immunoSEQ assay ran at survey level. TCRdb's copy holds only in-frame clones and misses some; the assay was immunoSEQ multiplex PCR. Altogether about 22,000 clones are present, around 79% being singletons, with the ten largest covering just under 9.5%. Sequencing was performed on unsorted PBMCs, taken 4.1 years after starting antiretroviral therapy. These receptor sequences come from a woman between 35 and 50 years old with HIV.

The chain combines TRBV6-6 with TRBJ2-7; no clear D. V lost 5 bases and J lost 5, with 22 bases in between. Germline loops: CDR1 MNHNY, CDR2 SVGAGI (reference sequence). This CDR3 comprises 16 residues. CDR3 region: CASSLSNRTNDHEQYF. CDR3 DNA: TGTGCCAGCAGTCTCAGTAACAGAACCAACGATCACGAGCAGTACTTC.

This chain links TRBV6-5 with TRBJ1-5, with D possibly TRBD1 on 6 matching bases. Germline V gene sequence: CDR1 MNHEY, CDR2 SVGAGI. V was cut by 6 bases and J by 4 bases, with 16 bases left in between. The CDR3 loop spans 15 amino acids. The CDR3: CASSRHPRGNQPQHF. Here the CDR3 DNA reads TGTGCCAGCAGCCGACACCCCAGGGGTAATCAGCCCCAGCATTTT.

DNA of the CDR3: TGTGCCAGCAGCCGGACAGCTACAGAGAAAGCTTTCTTT. This translates into CASSRTATEKAFF. V is TRBV14 and J is TRBJ1-1; D possibly corresponds to TRBD1 (6 bases). The CDR3 extends over 13 amino acids. V lost 4 bases and J 9 bases, leaving 15 bases between the germline ends. The germline CDR1 and CDR2 sequences are SGHDN and FVKESK.

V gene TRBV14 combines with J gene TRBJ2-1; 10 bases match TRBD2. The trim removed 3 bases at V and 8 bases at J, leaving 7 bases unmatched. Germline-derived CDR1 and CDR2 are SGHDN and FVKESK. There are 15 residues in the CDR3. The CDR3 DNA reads TGTGCCAGCAGCCATACCGGGACTAGCGACGATGAGCAGTTCTTC. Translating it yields CASSHTGTSDDEQFF.

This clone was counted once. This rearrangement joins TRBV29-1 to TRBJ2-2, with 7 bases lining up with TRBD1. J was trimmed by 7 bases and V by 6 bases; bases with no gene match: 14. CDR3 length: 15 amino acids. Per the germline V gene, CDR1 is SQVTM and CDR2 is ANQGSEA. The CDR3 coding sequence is TGCAGCGTCTCGGCCAGGAGACAGGGTGGCGGGGAGCTGTTTTTT. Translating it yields CSVSARRQGGGELFF.

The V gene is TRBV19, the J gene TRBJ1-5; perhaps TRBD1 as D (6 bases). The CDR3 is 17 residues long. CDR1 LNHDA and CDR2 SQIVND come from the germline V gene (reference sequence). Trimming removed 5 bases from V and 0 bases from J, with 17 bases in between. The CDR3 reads CASSPTDSSYSNQPQHF. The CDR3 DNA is TGTGCCAGTAGTCCAACGGACAGCAGTTATAGCAATCAGCCCCAGCATTTT.

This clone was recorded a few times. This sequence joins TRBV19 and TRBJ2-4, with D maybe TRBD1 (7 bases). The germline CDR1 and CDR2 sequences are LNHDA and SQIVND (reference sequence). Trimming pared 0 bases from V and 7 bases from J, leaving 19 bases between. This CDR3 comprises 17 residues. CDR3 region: CASSIEKEGAGRNIQYF. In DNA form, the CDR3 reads TGTGCCAGTAGTATAGAGAAGGAGGGGGCGGGGAGGAACATTCAGTACTTC.

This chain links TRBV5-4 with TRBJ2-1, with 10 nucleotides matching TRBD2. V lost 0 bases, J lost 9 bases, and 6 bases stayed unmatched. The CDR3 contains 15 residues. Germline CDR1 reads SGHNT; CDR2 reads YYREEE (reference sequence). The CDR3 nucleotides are TGTGCCAGCAGCTTGGGTCGGACTAGCGGTGGTGAGCAGTTCTTC. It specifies CASSLGRTSGGEQFF.

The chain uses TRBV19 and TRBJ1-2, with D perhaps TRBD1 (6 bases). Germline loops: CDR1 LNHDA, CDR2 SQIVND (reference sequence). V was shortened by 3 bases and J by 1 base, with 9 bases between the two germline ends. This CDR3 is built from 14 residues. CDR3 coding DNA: TGTGCCAGTAGTATCGGGGGGCTTAACTATGGCTACACCTTC. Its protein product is CASSIGGLNYGYTF.

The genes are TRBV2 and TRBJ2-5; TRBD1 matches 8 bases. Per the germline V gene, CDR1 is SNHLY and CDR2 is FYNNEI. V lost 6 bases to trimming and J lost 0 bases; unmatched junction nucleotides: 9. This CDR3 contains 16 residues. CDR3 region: CASRAGGAFDQETQYF. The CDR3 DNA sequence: TGTGCCAGCAGAGCAGGGGGCGCTTTCGACCAAGAGACCCAGTACTTC.

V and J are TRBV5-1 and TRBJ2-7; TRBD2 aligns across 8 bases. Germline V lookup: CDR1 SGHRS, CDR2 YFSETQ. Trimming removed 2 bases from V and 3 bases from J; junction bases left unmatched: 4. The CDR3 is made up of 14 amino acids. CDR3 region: CASSFGGDLYEQYF. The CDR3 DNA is TGCGCCAGCAGCTTCGGGGGGGACCTCTACGAGCAGTACTTC.

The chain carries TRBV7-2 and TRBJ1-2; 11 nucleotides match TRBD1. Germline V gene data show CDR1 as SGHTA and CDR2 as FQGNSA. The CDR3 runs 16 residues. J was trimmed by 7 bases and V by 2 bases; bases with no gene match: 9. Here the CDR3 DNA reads TGTGCCAGCAGCTTATTAGGCGCTGGACAGGGGGCTGGCTACACCTTC. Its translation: CASSLLGAGQGAGYTF.

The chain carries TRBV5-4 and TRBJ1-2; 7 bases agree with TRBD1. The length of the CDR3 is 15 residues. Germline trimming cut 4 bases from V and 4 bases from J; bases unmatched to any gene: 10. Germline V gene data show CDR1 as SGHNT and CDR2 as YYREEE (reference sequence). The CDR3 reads CASSPPPTGSYGYTF. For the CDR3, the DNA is TGTGCCAGCAGCCCCCCCCCGACAGGGTCCTATGGCTACACCTTC.

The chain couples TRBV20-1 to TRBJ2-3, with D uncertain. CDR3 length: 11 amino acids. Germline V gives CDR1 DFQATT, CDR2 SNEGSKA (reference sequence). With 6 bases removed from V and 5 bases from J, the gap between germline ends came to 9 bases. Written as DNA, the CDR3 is TGCAGTGCACCTGCTTTAGATACGCAGTATTTT. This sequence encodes CSAPALDTQYF.

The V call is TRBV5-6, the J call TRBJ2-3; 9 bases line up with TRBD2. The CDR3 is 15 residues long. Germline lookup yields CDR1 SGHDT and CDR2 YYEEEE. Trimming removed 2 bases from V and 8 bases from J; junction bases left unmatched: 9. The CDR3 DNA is TGTGCCAGCAGCTTCGGGACTAGCTTTTCTGGTACGCAGTATTTT. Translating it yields CASSFGTSFSGTQYF.

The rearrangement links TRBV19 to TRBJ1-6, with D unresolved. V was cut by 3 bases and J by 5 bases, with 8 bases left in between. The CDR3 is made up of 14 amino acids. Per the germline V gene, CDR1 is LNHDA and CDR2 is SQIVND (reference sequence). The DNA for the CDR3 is TGTGCCAGTAGTATTGGCCACCATAATTCACCCCTCCACTTT. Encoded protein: CASSIGHHNSPLHF.